These 22 T cell receptor beta chains were all obtained from the same sample, sequenced in a study of beta chain features in type 1 diabetes. cDNA synthesis used the whole RNA isolate, giving expressed TCRB sequences. Here immunoSEQ multiplex PCR was the method, and the copy in TCRdb shows in-frame clones only, minus some. This sample has fewer than 650,000 clones, with around 16% found just once. The material sequenced was naive CD4+ T cells from blood. The receptors come from a young man in good health.

The chain carries TRBV9 and TRBJ1-6, with no clear D. CDR1 is SGDLS, CDR2 YYNGEE, per germline. The CDR3 has 16 amino acids. V was trimmed by 4 bases and J by 7 bases, leaving 18 bases between them. CDR3 amino acids: CASSPWEGLSNSPLHF. The CDR3 region has the DNA TGTGCCAGCAGCCCCTGGGAGGGTCTGTCGAATTCACCCCTCCACTTT.

The V gene is TRBV2, the J gene TRBJ1-5; 10 bases fit TRBD1. Germline V gene data show CDR1 as SNHLY and CDR2 as FYNNEI. Trimming removed 6 bases from V and 7 bases from J; junction bases left unmatched: 9. CDR3 length: 15 amino acids. CDR3 region: CASSPRTGGGQPQHF. The CDR3 DNA reads as TGTGCCAGCAGCCCTCGGACAGGGGGAGGACAGCCCCAGCATTTT. Based on the CDR3 plus reference TRBV2 and TRBJ1-5, the full variable domain is EPEVTQTPSHQVTQMGQEVILRCVPISNHLYFYWYRQILGQKVEFLVSFYNNEISEKSEIFDDQFSVERPDGSNFTLKIRSTKLEDSAMYFCASSPRTGGGQPQHFGDGTRLSIL.

V gene TRBV5-1 combines with J gene TRBJ2-7; possible D gene TRBD2, 5 bases. The CDR3 has 13 residues. Germline-derived CDR1 and CDR2 are SGHRS and YFSETQ. Trimming stripped 2 bases from V and 11 bases from J, with 17 bases between. CDR3 in amino acids: CASSFGFIDGEYF. CDR3 DNA: TGCGCCAGCAGCTTCGGATTTATCGACGGGGAGTACTTC.

A few counts support this clone. The gene calls are TRBV7-2 and TRBJ2-5; a possible D gene is TRBD2 (5 bases). The germline V gene has CDR1 SGHTA and CDR2 FQGNSA. This CDR3 comprises 15 residues. Trimming took 1 base from V and 4 from J, leaving 13 bases between them. CDR3 region: CASSLGGVIGETQYF. As DNA, the CDR3 is TGTGCCAGCAGCTTAGGGGGAGTTATAGGAGAGACCCAGTACTTC.

The rearrangement uses TRBV30 and TRBJ2-5, with D possibly TRBD2 on 6 matching bases. CDR1 and CDR2 (germline): GTSNPN, SVGIG (reference sequence). The CDR3 totals 15 residues. The V and J ends lost 4 bases and 7 bases respectively, with 22 bases between them. The CDR3 here is CAWILVGTPGATQYF. Written as DNA, the CDR3 is TGTGCCTGGATCCTCGTCGGGACTCCCGGGGCGACCCAGTACTTC. The full variable domain, completed using reference TRBV30 and TRBJ2-5, is SQTIHQWPATLVQPVGSPLSLECTVEGTSNPNLYWYRQAAGRGLQLLFYSVGIGQISSEVPQNLSASRPQDRQFILSSKKLLLSDSGFYLCAWILVGTPGATQYFGPGTRLLVL.

The V call is TRBV4-2, the J call TRBJ2-5, with 11 positions matching TRBD2. V dropped 2 bases and J dropped 5; count of bases not matched to a gene: 7. The CDR3 loop spans 16 amino acids. Per the germline V gene, CDR1 is LGHNA and CDR2 is YNFKEQ. The CDR3 is CASSQNSGGARETQYF. For the CDR3, the DNA is TGTGCCAGCAGCCAAAATAGCGGGGGGGCCCGGGAGACCCAGTACTTC.

This clone has a handful of counts. V and J are TRBV27 and TRBJ1-1; D remains ambiguous. CDR1 is MNHEY and CDR2 is SMNVEV in the germline V gene (reference sequence). The CDR3 is 15 amino acids. Trimming took 3 bases from V and 5 from J, leaving 16 bases between them. CDR3 sequence reads: CASSFGGLLGTEAFF. The CDR3 DNA is TGTGCCAGCAGTTTCGGAGGGTTGCTAGGAACTGAAGCTTTCTTT.

This clone was seen a few times. J is TRBJ2-2 and V is TRBV7-3, with D hard to call. The CDR3 spans 18 residues. Germline V gives CDR1 SGHTA, CDR2 FQGTGA. V was clipped by 5 bases and J by 0 bases, with 19 bases between them. The DNA of the CDR3 is TGTGCCAGCAGCCCGAACGGTGCGAGACTTTCGAACACCGGGGAGCTGTTTTTT. Translated: CASSPNGARLSNTGELFF.

This clone was recorded a few times. The V and J genes are TRBV19 and TRBJ2-5; 13 positions agree with TRBD2. The CDR3 has 14 amino acids. The J segment lost 4 bases and the V segment lost 10 bases, leaving 6 bases of the junction unmatched. The germline CDR1 and CDR2 sequences are LNHDA and SQIVND (reference sequence). The CDR3 protein is CATRLAGGGETQYF. The CDR3 DNA is TGTGCCACCCGACTAGCGGGGGGCGGAGAGACCCAGTACTTC. The full variable domain, its missing parts supplied by reference TRBV19 and TRBJ2-5, is DGGITQSPKYLFRKEGQNVTLSCEQNLNHDAMYWYRQDPGQGLRLIYYSQIVNDFQKGDIAEGYSVSREKKESFPLTVTSAQKNPTAFYLCATRLAGGGETQYFGPGTRLLVL.

This clone occurred a few times. V gene TRBV10-3 combines with J gene TRBJ1-3; D is uncertain. V was clipped by 0 bases and J by 4 bases, with 7 bases between them. CDR3 size: 14 residues. Germline-derived CDR1 and CDR2 are ENHRY and SYGVKD. The CDR3 bases are TGTGCCATCAGTGAGTCTGGGCCCGGAAACACCATATATTTT. It codes for CAISESGPGNTIYF.

This clone was counted only a few times. V is TRBV14 and J is TRBJ2-7, with 9 bases lining up with TRBD2. The V gene end was trimmed by 1 base and the J gene end by 2 bases; junction bases not matched to a gene: 9. Germline V CDR1 and CDR2: SGHDN, FVKESK. This CDR3 spans 17 amino acids. CDR3 residues: CASSQAPSGKVTYEQYF. The CDR3 nucleotides read TGTGCCAGCAGCCAAGCCCCTAGCGGGAAGGTGACCTACGAGCAGTACTTC.

This chain uses TRBV5-1 with TRBJ2-7; D may be TRBD1 (5 bases). The CDR3 consists of 14 residues. V lost 2 bases and J lost 9, with 18 bases in between. The germline V gene encodes CDR1 SGHRS and CDR2 YFSETQ. CDR3 DNA sequence: TGCGCCAGCAGCTTCGACAGTCTAATACGTGCGCAGTACTTC. Its translation is CASSFDSLIRAQYF.

This clone was seen a handful of times. This chain joins TRBV19 and TRBJ1-1; TRBD1 matches 8 bases. The V gene's germline CDR1 is LNHDA and CDR2 SQIVND (reference sequence). V gave up 5 bases and J gave up 0 bases; unmatched junction bases: 2. This CDR3 has 14 amino acids. CDR3 DNA: TGTGCCAGTAGTCCGGACAGGGTGAACACTGAAGCTTTCTTT. It yields the protein CASSPDRVNTEAFF.

This clone has a handful of counts. The chain couples TRBV9 to TRBJ1-5; D uncertain. CDR3 size: 14 residues. Trimming cost V 4 bases and J 10 bases, with 18 bases left between them. Germline V gives CDR1 SGDLS, CDR2 YYNGEE. The CDR3 loop is CASSTDGAISPQHF. The CDR3 nucleotides read TGTGCCAGCAGCACCGACGGAGCAATCAGCCCCCAGCATTTT.

This chain connects TRBV5-1 to TRBJ1-5; D call uncertain. The CDR3 loop spans 13 amino acids. Germline-derived CDR1 and CDR2 are SGHRS and YFSETQ. V was cut by 2 bases and J by 2 bases, with 5 bases left in between. This CDR3 reads CASSFNGNQPQHF. CDR3 coding DNA: TGCGCCAGCAGCTTTAACGGCAATCAGCCCCAGCATTTT. Supplemented by reference TRBV5-1 and TRBJ1-5, the full variable domain reads KAGVTQTPRYLIKTRGQQVTLSCSPISGHRSVSWYQQTPGQGLQFLFEYFSETQRNKGNFPGRFSGRQFSNSRSEMNVSTLELGDSALYLCASSFNGNQPQHFGDGTRLSIL.

This clone occurred a few times. The V gene is TRBV9, the J gene TRBJ2-3; D call uncertain. V was cut by 4 bases and J by 3 bases, with 24 bases left in between. CDR1 and CDR2 (germline): SGDLS, YYNGEE. This CDR3 has 18 amino acids. This chain's CDR3 is CASSPPQHSAKFTDTQYF. The CDR3 nucleotides read TGTGCCAGCAGCCCCCCTCAACATTCGGCTAAGTTTACAGATACGCAGTATTTT.

The gene calls are TRBV2 and TRBJ2-7; the D gene could be TRBD1 or TRBD2 (7 bases each). Germline V CDR1 and CDR2: SNHLY, FYNNEI. V was cut by 1 base and J by 4 bases, with 14 bases left in between. There are 15 residues in the CDR3. Here the CDR3 DNA reads TGTGCCAGCAGTGAAGAAGCGGGACAGAGGTACGAGCAGTACTTC. Amino acids: CASSEEAGQRYEQYF. The entire variable domain, with the rest obtained from reference TRBV2 and TRBJ2-7, is as follows: EPEVTQTPSHQVTQMGQEVILRCVPISNHLYFYWYRQILGQKVEFLVSFYNNEISEKSEIFDDQFSVERPDGSNFTLKIRSTKLEDSAMYFCASSEEAGQRYEQYFGPGTRLTVT.

CDR3 region: CASSQLGWVGAEAFF. CDR3 DNA sequence: TGCGCCAGCAGCCAACTAGGGTGGGTGGGCGCTGAAGCTTTCTTT. The chain couples TRBV4-1 to TRBJ1-1; D not resolved. CDR1 is MGHRA, CDR2 YSYEKL, per germline. V shed 2 bases and J shed 6 bases, with 16 bases lying between them. The CDR3 runs to 15 residues.

This clone has only a few counts. This sequence joins TRBV7-2 and TRBJ2-5; 7 bases are a match to TRBD1. The CDR3 loop spans 15 amino acids. The junction had 8 bases not matched to a gene; V was cut back by 2 bases and J by 5 bases. CDR1 and CDR2 (germline): SGHTA, FQGNSA. This CDR3 is CASSLQPTGVETQYF. In nucleotides, the CDR3 is TGTGCCAGCAGCTTACAACCAACAGGGGTGGAGACCCAGTACTTC.

This clone has more than one count but fewer than ten. V gene TRBV27 combines with J gene TRBJ2-3, with 10 bases aligning to TRBD2. The germline CDR1 and CDR2 sequences are MNHEY and SMNVEV (reference sequence). The CDR3 extends over 15 amino acids. V shed 5 bases and J 1 base; nucleotides not matched to a gene: 3. The CDR3 here is CASSPSGRRTDTQYF. CDR3 bases: TGTGCCAGCAGTCCTAGCGGGAGACGCACAGATACGCAGTATTTT.

The genes are TRBV25-1 and TRBJ1-2, with 12 bases that match TRBD1. There are 14 residues in the CDR3. The V segment lost 1 base and the J segment 14 bases; nucleotides outside the gene matches: 8. Germline V gene lookup returns CDR1 MGHDK and CDR2 SYGVNS. The CDR3 bases are TGTGCCAGCAGTGAATGGGACAGGGGGCCAGGAGTGACCTTC. It yields the protein CASSEWDRGPGVTF.

The chain carries TRBV4-1 and TRBJ1-1; the D gene is possibly TRBD1 (6 bases). Germline loops: CDR1 MGHRA, CDR2 YSYEKL. CDR3 size: 14 residues. With 8 bases removed from V and 4 bases from J, the gap between germline ends came to 17 bases. CDR3 bases: TGCGCCAGCTCCCAAGGGGGGATACGCACTGAAGCTTTCTTT. Its translation is CASSQGGIRTEAFF.